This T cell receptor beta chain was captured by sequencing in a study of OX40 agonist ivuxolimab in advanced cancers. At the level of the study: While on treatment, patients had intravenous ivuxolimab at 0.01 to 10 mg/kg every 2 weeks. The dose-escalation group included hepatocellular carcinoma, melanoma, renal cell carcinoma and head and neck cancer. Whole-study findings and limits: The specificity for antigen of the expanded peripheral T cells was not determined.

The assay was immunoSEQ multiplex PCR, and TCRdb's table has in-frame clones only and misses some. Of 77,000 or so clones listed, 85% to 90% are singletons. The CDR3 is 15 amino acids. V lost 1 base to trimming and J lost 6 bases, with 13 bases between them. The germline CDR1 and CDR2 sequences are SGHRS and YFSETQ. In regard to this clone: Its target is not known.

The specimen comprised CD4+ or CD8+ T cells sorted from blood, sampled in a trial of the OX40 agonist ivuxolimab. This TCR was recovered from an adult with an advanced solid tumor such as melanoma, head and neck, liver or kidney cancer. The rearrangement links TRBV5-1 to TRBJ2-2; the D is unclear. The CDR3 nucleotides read TGCGCCAGCAGCTTGCTAGAAAGGCTTTCCGGGGAGCTGTTTTTT. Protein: CASSLLERLSGELFF.